This T cell receptor beta chain is from a study of blood T cells in healthy people across ages. Study results and caveats: Strongly correlated with naive T cell percentage was TCR beta diversity. Conclusively comparing naive with antigen-experienced cells was impossible with unsorted PBMCs.

Concerning this clonotype: Its antigen is not known.

A second PCR, run for roughly 6 to 11 cycles, used a sample-barcoded 5' primer plus a J-beta primer mix. A template-switch adaptor containing 12 random nucleotides labeled each cDNA molecule. TCRdb fed the 5' RACE reads into MiXCR, producing one record per CDR3 protein. Altogether about 1,800,000 distinct CDR3 sequences are present, approximately 28% being singletons, with the ten largest covering less than 9.5%. The CDR3 totals 15 residues. Germline V gene lookup returns CDR1 KGHSH and CDR2 LQKENI. The chain recombines TRBV18 with TRBJ2-5; D uncertain. The DNA end favors TRBJ2-7, so the J call may be wrong. The clonotype comes from a young woman in good health. Sample: blood. For the CDR3, the DNA is TGTGCCAGCTCACCAACGGCAGGCCCAACCTACGAGCAGTACTTC. It yields the protein CASSPTAGPTYEQYF.